Listed below are T cell receptor beta chains from one sample, sequenced in a study of identifying expanded T cells in peripheral blood. TCRdb's table, derived via immunoSEQ multiplex PCR, lists solely in-frame clones and lacks some. The sample contains 70,000 to 100,000 clones, 88% of which appear only once. The material sequenced was blood. These receptors all stem from a person aged 18-69 years in good health. The CDR3 runs from the conserved cysteine through the conserved F or W. D genes are given only for firm matches. Where a row states a size, it is once, few, many or the class of an expanded clone; other rows omit it.

J	size	V	D	DNA	CDR3
TRBJ1-1	once	TRBV10-3	-	TGTGCCATCAGTGAGTGGGGGGAGACTGAAGCTTTCTTT	CAISEWGETEAFF
TRBJ1-1	-	TRBV28	-	TGTGCCAGCAGTTCTTCTAACACTGAAGCTTTCTTT	CASSSSNTEAFF
TRBJ1-6	-	TRBV7-9	-	TGTGCCAGCAGCTTATCCAAGGATCCCACATACTATTCACCCCTCCACTTT	CASSLSKDPTYYSPLHF
TRBJ2-3	-	TRBV15	TRBD1	TGTGCCACCAGCACAGGGACAGGGAGTTTAGATACGCAGTATTTT	CATSTGTGSLDTQYF
TRBJ2-7	once	TRBV6-6	-	TGTGCCAGCAGTGATCAGGTAACGAACTACGAGCAGTACTTC	CASSDQVTNYEQYF
TRBJ2-1	-	TRBV4-3	TRBD2	TGCGCCAGCAGCCGAGCCGGGACTAGCTACAATGAGCAGTTCTTC	CASSRAGTSYNEQFF
TRBJ1-6	medium-sized	TRBV4-3	-	TGCGCCAGCAGCCAATACGGTCCCTATAATTCACCCCTCCACTTT	CASSQYGPYNSPLHF
TRBJ1-2	-	TRBV29-1	-	TGCAGCGTTGAAAACTGGGGCTTGCGGACCTTC	CSVENWGLRTF
TRBJ2-1	-	TRBV7-8	-	TGTGCCAGCAGCTTAGATGAGTGGGGGACCCTCTACAATGAGCAGTTCTTC	CASSLDEWGTLYNEQFF
TRBJ1-3	once	TRBV5-1	TRBD1	TGCGCCAGCAGCTTGGAAGGGGGCGGAAGATCAGGAAACACCATATATTTT	CASSLEGGGRSGNTIYF
TRBJ2-5	-	TRBV11-2	TRBD2	TGTGCCAGCAGCCAGACTAGCGGGGGGTACGAGACCCAGTACTTC	CASSQTSGGYETQYF
TRBJ2-1	-	TRBV19	TRBD2	TGTGCCAGTAGTGGACCACTAGCGGGGGACTACAATGAGCAGTTCTTC	CASSGPLAGDYNEQFF
TRBJ2-7	-	TRBV19	TRBD1	TGTGCCAGTAGTACCTGGGACAGGGTCTACGAGCAGTACTTC	CASSTWDRVYEQYF
TRBJ2-1	-	TRBV28	-	TGTGCCAGCAGCCCGGCGGGACGGATTAACAATGAGCAGTTCTTC	CASSPAGRINNEQFF
TRBJ2-1	-	TRBV7-6	TRBD2	TGTGCCAGCAGCTTAAGATGGACTAGCGGGTATGAGCAGTTCTTC	CASSLRWTSGYEQFF
TRBJ1-1	-	TRBV29-1	-	TGCAGCGTTGCTTACGGGTCATTGGGGACTGAAGCTTTCTTT	CSVAYGSLGTEAFF
TRBJ1-2	-	TRBV7-2	TRBD1	TGTGCCAGCTCCCAACAGGGGAAAGACGGCTACACCTTC	CASSQQGKDGYTF
TRBJ2-5	many	TRBV6-5	-	TGTGCCAGCAGTTACCTTGAGACCCAGTACTTC	CASSYLETQYF
TRBJ2-7	few	TRBV9	-	TGTGCCAGCAGCGTAGGACCGGAGGGGGTCTACGAGCAGTACTTC	CASSVGPEGVYEQYF
TRBJ1-1	-	TRBV27	TRBD1	TGTGCCAGCAGTCCCCGGACAGGGCCTGAAGCTTTCTTT	CASSPRTGPEAFF
TRBJ1-1	-	TRBV4-3	TRBD1	TGCGCCAGCAGCCAAGATCTACCGCAGGGGGGTAAAGCTTTCTTT	CASSQDLPQGGKAFF
TRBJ1-2	-	TRBV7-9	-	TGTGCCAGCAGCTTTCCCGTGGAGGGTGGCTACACCTTC	CASSFPVEGGYTF
TRBJ1-5	-	TRBV19	TRBD1	TGTGCCAGTAGTCCCCGGACAGGGCGCAGCAATCAGCCCCAGCATTTT	CASSPRTGRSNQPQHF
TRBJ2-3	-	TRBV19	TRBD1	TGTGCCAGTAGTACGACAGGGGGCCCAGGTACGCAGTATTTT	CASSTTGGPGTQYF
TRBJ2-7	-	TRBV5-1	-	TGCGCCAGCAGCGCGGACTTCTACGAGCAGTACTTC	CASSADFYEQYF
TRBJ1-5	-	TRBV6-5	TRBD1	TGTGCCAGCAGAGGACAGGGGAGGTATCAGCCCCAGCATTTT	CASRGQGRYQPQHF
TRBJ2-5	-	TRBV12-5	TRBD2	TGTGCTAGTGCCATTACGGGGGGAGGGACCCAGTACTTC	CASAITGGGTQYF
TRBJ2-7	-	TRBV18	-	TGTGCCAGCTCACCTGGCTCCTACGAGCAGTACTTC	CASSPGSYEQYF
TRBJ1-6	few	TRBV6-5	-	TGTGCCAGCAGTTACAGTCGGGGGATAAGTTCACCCCTCCACTTT	CASSYSRGISSPLHF
TRBJ2-7	-	TRBV5-1	-	TGCGCCAGCAGCGGGTCCTACGAGCAGTACTTC	CASSGSYEQYF
TRBJ2-3	-	TRBV5-4	TRBD1	TGTGCCAGCAGCTCGATGACAGGGGGATGGGCAGATACGCAGTATTTT	CASSSMTGGWADTQYF
TRBJ2-7	-	TRBV18	-	TGTGCCAGCTCCTCAGACAGGAACCCCGACTTC	CASSSDRNPDF
TRBJ2-7	-	TRBV19	-	TGTGCCAGTAGTATATCCCTCACGTACGAGCAGTACTTC	CASSISLTYEQYF
TRBJ2-7	-	TRBV5-5	TRBD1	TGTGCCAGCAGCCCCTCGGGACAGGCCTTCTTTAGCTCCTACGAGCAGTACTTC	CASSPSGQAFFSSYEQYF
TRBJ1-1	few	TRBV6-5	-	TGTGCCAGCAGTAATCAGATGAACACTGAAGCTTTCTTT	CASSNQMNTEAFF
TRBJ2-7	-	TRBV7-6	-	TGTGCCAGCAGCTCCCTGGACGGAGATACAGGCGAGCAGTACTTC	CASSSLDGDTGEQYF
TRBJ1-4	-	TRBV18	-	TGTGCCAGCTCCCGAACAAGGACCGGGACTACCCGCTTGACTGAAAAACTGTTTTTT	CASSRTRTGTTRLTEKLFF
TRBJ2-7	-	TRBV5-6	-	TGTGCCAGCAGCTTGGGGACGCTTCACTCCTACGAGCAGTACTTC	CASSLGTLHSYEQYF
TRBJ2-6	-	TRBV2	TRBD1	TGTGCCAGCACCCCGGGACAGGGGGCGCCTGGGGCCAACGTCCTGACTTTC	CASTPGQGAPGANVLTF
TRBJ1-1	-	TRBV10-3	-	TGTGCCATCATGAGGACAGAGATGAACACTGAAGCTTTCTTT	CAIMRTEMNTEAFF